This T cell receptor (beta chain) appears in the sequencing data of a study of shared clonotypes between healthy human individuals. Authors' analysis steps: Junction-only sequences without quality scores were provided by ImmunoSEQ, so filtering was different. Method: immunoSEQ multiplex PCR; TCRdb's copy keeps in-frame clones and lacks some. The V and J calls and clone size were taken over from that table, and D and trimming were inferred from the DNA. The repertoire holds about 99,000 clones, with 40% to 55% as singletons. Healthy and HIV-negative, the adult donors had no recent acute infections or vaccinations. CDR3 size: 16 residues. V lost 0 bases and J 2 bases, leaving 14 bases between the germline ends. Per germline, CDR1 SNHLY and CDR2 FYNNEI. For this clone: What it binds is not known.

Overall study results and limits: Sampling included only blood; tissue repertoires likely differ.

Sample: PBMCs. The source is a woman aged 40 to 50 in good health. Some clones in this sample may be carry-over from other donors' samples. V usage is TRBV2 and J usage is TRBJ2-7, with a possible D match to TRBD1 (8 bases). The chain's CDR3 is CASSEASTGGAYEQYF. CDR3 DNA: TGTGCCAGCAGTGAAGCGTCTACAGGGGGGGCCTACGAGCAGTACTTC.